Listed below are T cell receptor beta chains from one sample, sequenced in a study of T cells in Graves' hyperthyroidism and ophthalmopathy. TCRdb ran MiXCR on the multiplex PCR reads and lists one entry per CDR3 protein. This table holds 490,000 or so distinct CDR3 sequences, 15% to 20% found once. Sequencing used blood. These receptors originate from a man aged 40-49 years with Graves' ophthalmopathy. CDR3s include the opening cysteine and the closing phenylalanine or tryptophan. D genes are given only for firm matches. Size values are once, few and many counts, or a class for expanded clones, and some rows have none.

abundance	d_gene	v_gene	j_gene	CDR3nt	CDR3aa
NA	TRBD2	TRBV7-3	TRBJ2-1	TGTGCCAGCAGCATACTAGCGGGAGCTAATGAGCAGTTCTTC	CASSILAGANEQFF
many	TRBD2	TRBV30	TRBJ2-1	TGTGCCTGGAGTGGACTAGCGGGCACCTACAATGAGCAGTTCTTC	CAWSGLAGTYNEQFF
few	NA	TRBV27	TRBJ2-7	TGTGCCAGCAGTCCAAACACTGAAACCTACGAGCAGTACTTC	CASSPNTETYEQYF
few	TRBD2	TRBV18	TRBJ2-7	TGTGCCAGCTCACCACCCATCGGCGGGAGGGCCGGGATGTTCCACGAGCAGTACTTC	CASSPPIGGRAGMFHEQYF
few	NA	TRBV4-1	TRBJ2-4	TGCGCCAGCAGCCGTGTCGGGGGATCAAACATTCAGTACTTC	CASSRVGGSNIQYF
few	TRBD1	TRBV10-3	TRBJ1-2	TGTGCCACGTCGACAGGGTATGGTGGCTACACCTTC	CATSTGYGGYTF
NA	TRBD2	TRBV20-1	TRBJ2-2	TGCAGTGCTAGAGTGTACGGGACTAGCGGAGGGACCGGGGAGCTGTTTTTT	CSARVYGTSGGTGELFF
many	TRBD2	TRBV18	TRBJ2-7	TGTGCCAGCTCACCGACTAGCGGGAGAGGCAGCGAGCAGTACTTC	CASSPTSGRGSEQYF
NA	NA	TRBV30	TRBJ1-5	TGTGCCTGGGCGACGGGAAGAGACTTTATCTTTAGCAATCAGCCCCAGCATTTT	CAWATGRDFIFSNQPQHF
NA	NA	TRBV9	TRBJ2-5	TGTGCCAGCAGCGTAGTCTCATCCCCCCAAGAGACCCAGTACTTC	CASSVVSSPQETQYF
NA	NA	TRBV10-1	TRBJ2-3	TGCGCCGGCAGCGATATCAGTCGAGATACGCAGTATTTT	CAGSDISRDTQYF
many	TRBD1	TRBV20-1	TRBJ1-5	TGCAGTGCTAGTCCGGGACAGGGGATTGGCAATCAGCCCCAGCATTTT	CSASPGQGIGNQPQHF
NA	NA	TRBV20-1	TRBJ2-3	TGCAGTGCTAGGATCACCTTCAGGGTCTCTAGCACAGATACGCAGTATTTT	CSARITFRVSSTDTQYF
many	NA	TRBV2	TRBJ2-7	TGTGCCAGCAGAAGCCCGGGACCGTACGAGCAGTACTTC	CASRSPGPYEQYF
few	NA	TRBV2	TRBJ2-5	TGTGCCGTGACTTGGGGTGACTGGGAGACCCAGTACTTC	CAVTWGDWETQYF
many	TRBD1	TRBV7-3	TRBJ2-2	TGTGCCAGCAGCTTAACGGGACAGCACACCGGGGAGCTGTTTTTT	CASSLTGQHTGELFF
many	TRBD1	TRBV5-1	TRBJ2-7	TGCGCCAGCAGCGCGAGACAGGGGGCCTACGAGCAGTACTTC	CASSARQGAYEQYF
many	TRBD2	TRBV7-2	TRBJ2-3	TGTGCCAGCAGCTTCGATGCTAGCGGGAACACAGATACGCAGTATTTT	CASSFDASGNTDTQYF
many	TRBD2	TRBV6-6	TRBJ2-1	TGTGCCAGCAGTTACATGGGACTAACAAATGAGCAGTTCTTC	CASSYMGLTNEQFF
many	NA	TRBV6-1	TRBJ1-1	TGTGCCAGTTCACCGGCTACAGGGCACACTGAAGCTTTCTTT	CASSPATGHTEAFF
few	NA	TRBV6-1	TRBJ2-3	TGTGCCAGCAGTGAGGCGAGGGGGTGGTTGGCAGATACGCAGTATTTT	CASSEARGWLADTQYF
many	NA	TRBV5-1	TRBJ1-2	TGCGCCAGCAGCTTGGTAGGACAGCCAGGCTACACCTTC	CASSLVGQPGYTF
NA	NA	TRBV20-1	TRBJ1-4	TGCAGTGCCCGAGAAAGCCGGGCAGCAAATGAAAAACTGTTTTTT	CSARESRAANEKLFF
many	NA	TRBV12-3/TRBV12-4	TRBJ1-4	TGTGCAACCCAGAGGGGAACTAATGAAAAACTGTTTTTT	CATQRGTNEKLFF
NA	NA	TRBV28	TRBJ1-2	TGTGCCAGCAGTTTCCGGGCCGAATATAACTATGGCTACACCTTC	CASSFRAEYNYGYTF
NA	NA	TRBV28	TRBJ2-1	TGTGCCAGCAGACTCGGGGACGAAAGCTACGATGAGCAGTTCTTC	CASRLGDESYDEQFF
many	NA	TRBV12-3/TRBV12-4	TRBJ1-1	TGTGCCAGCAGCTCCAGCAAGGGTCTGGGGTTAAACACTGAAGCTTTCTTT	CASSSSKGLGLNTEAFF
NA	TRBD2	TRBV28	TRBJ2-1	TGTGCCAGCAGGGATACTAGCGGGAGAGGGCATGAGCAGTTCTTC	CASRDTSGRGHEQFF
NA	TRBD2	TRBV20-1	TRBJ2-1	TGCAGTGCTAGAGATCCTGCGGGAGTTTACAATGAGCAGTTCTTC	CSARDPAGVYNEQFF
NA	NA	TRBV14	TRBJ2-1	TGTGCCAGCAGCCAAGCTGGGCACTACAATGAGCAGTTCTTC	CASSQAGHYNEQFF
few	NA	TRBV28	TRBJ2-7	TGTGCCAGCAGTAAAGGGGAGCGGGTGCTCTCACTCTCCTACGAGCAGTACTTC	CASSKGERVLSLSYEQYF
NA	NA	TRBV10-1	TRBJ2-4	TGCGCCAGCATTGGGCACCGGGAACTGGAAGTGGCCAAAAACATTCAGTACTTC	CASIGHRELEVAKNIQYF
NA	NA	TRBV4-2	TRBJ2-3	TGTGCCAGCAGCCAAGGCCGCTCCTCTAGCACAGATACGCAGTATTTT	CASSQGRSSSTDTQYF
NA	NA	TRBV20-1	TRBJ2-1	TGCAGTGCGGACGGGACTCCTCACTACAATGAGCAGTTCTTC	CSADGTPHYNEQFF
NA	TRBD2	TRBV7-9	TRBJ2-1	TGTGCCAGCAGCCCCGAAGCGGGAGGGGTTAATGAGCAGTTCTTC	CASSPEAGGVNEQFF
many	NA	TRBV30	TRBJ1-5	TGTGCCTCGGGGGTGAGCAATCAGCCCCAGCATTTT	CASGVSNQPQHF
few	NA	TRBV7-9	TRBJ2-1	TGTGCCAGCAGCGCAACGATAACTCGGGACTCCTACAATGAGCAGTTCTTC	CASSATITRDSYNEQFF
many	TRBD1	TRBV30	TRBJ1-5	TGTGCCTGGAGTCCACAAACAGGGGTCAATCAGCCCCAGCATTTT	CAWSPQTGVNQPQHF
NA	NA	TRBV4-2	TRBJ1-2	TGTGCCAGCAGCCAAGATGGATGGACAGTATATGGCTACACCTTC	CASSQDGWTVYGYTF
NA	NA	TRBV28	TRBJ1-2	TGTGCCAGCAAGAGGACTGGCTATGGCTACACCTTC	CASKRTGYGYTF
few	NA	TRBV18	TRBJ2-3	TGTGCCAGCTCACCGCTCCCCCCCGCTAAGAGCACAGATACGCAGTATTTT	CASSPLPPAKSTDTQYF
many	NA	TRBV11-2	TRBJ2-5	TGTGCCAGCAGCTTTCAGGGGGAGGGGACCCAGTACTTC	CASSFQGEGTQYF
few	TRBD2	TRBV9	TRBJ2-7	TGTGCCAGCAGCTCAACCGGGACTACCTACGAGCAGTACTTC	CASSSTGTTYEQYF
many	TRBD2	TRBV11-2	TRBJ2-1	TGTGCCAGCGGATACCCCCCTACCGGGACTAGCGGGGGGTACAATGAGCAGTTCTTC	CASGYPPTGTSGGYNEQFF
many	NA	TRBV6-6	TRBJ2-7	TGTGCCAGCAGTTACTCGTTCTTCGGCACCATCTACGAGCAGTACTTC	CASSYSFFGTIYEQYF
many	TRBD2	TRBV11-1	TRBJ2-3	TGTGCCAGCAGCTTAGACGGGACTATGAACACAGATACGCAGTATTTT	CASSLDGTMNTDTQYF
few	TRBD1	TRBV7-9	TRBJ2-2	TGTGCCAGCAGCAATGGACAGGGGTGGAACACCGGGGAGCTGTTTTTT	CASSNGQGWNTGELFF
many	NA	TRBV18	TRBJ2-7	TGTGCCAGCTCACCACGGCAGGGTGGCTACGAGCAGTACTTC	CASSPRQGGYEQYF